Below are 20 T cell receptor beta chains sequenced from a single sample in a study of memory CD8 T cells in hepatitis C reinfection (TCRdb year 2017). The sample's time point, from its label and the paper: pre-reinfection, 55 to 20 weeks before reinfection detection. Sorted cells were sequenced directly ex vivo, with no in vitro expansion before TCR sequencing. Receptor amplification or capture employed the immunoSEQ multiplex PCR assay. Held by TCRdb, this immuneACCESS table contains in-frame sequences only and omits some clones. Under half of the omission traces to an unresolved V gene where checked; the cause of the rest is unknown. The sample table records 45,000 to 55,000 clones; around nine tenths of these occur just once. The ten largest account for around 1% of the sample. The sequencing input was naive CD8+ T cells sorted from blood. Per the publication, the cell subset or site label means: total naive CD8+CD45RO- T cells. Receptors originate from a man aged 18 to 35 with hepatitis C virus infection.

V usage is TRBV29-1 and J usage is TRBJ2-1; the match to TRBD1 covers 11 bases. Germline assignment: CDR1 SQVTM and CDR2 ANQGSEA. V shed 1 base and J 2 bases; nucleotides not matched to a gene: 4. The CDR3 spans 16 residues. The CDR3 DNA sequence: TGCAGCGTTGAAGGATCGGACAGGGGGCCCTACAATGAGCAGTTCTTC. Protein sequence: CSVEGSDRGPYNEQFF.

The chain couples TRBV6-5 to TRBJ1-1; the D is unclear. The CDR3 length is 11 residues. The V and J ends lost 6 bases and 7 bases respectively, with 9 bases between them. Germline values: CDR1 MNHEY, CDR2 SVGAGI. As DNA, the CDR3 is TGTGCCAGCAGCCCTACCTATGAAGCTTTCTTT. This encodes CASSPTYEAFF.

The chain couples TRBV6-1 to TRBJ1-1; possibly TRBD1 for D (5 bases). Trimming cost V 6 bases and J 5 bases, with 16 bases left between them. Germline V lookup: CDR1 MNHNS, CDR2 SASEGT. CDR3 length: 14 amino acids. CDR3 residues: CASSPRDLGTEAFF. Here the CDR3 DNA reads TGTGCCAGCAGCCCTCGGGACTTAGGGACTGAAGCTTTCTTT.

The V gene is TRBV6-6, the J gene TRBJ2-5; D gene ambiguous. The J call is doubtful: the DNA matches TRBJ2-7 better. The CDR3 runs to 14 residues. Germline loops: CDR1 MNHNY, CDR2 SVGAGI (reference sequence). As DNA, the CDR3 is TGTGCCAGCAGCCCGGGTCTTCTATCCTACGAGCAGTACTTC. Its protein product is CASSPGLLSYEQYF.

This sequence joins TRBV10-1 and TRBJ2-2; 12 nucleotides agree with TRBD1. Germline V CDR1 and CDR2: WNHNN, SYGVQD (reference sequence). CDR3 length equals 21 residues. V lost 3 bases to trimming and J lost 3 bases; unmatched junction nucleotides: 17. The CDR3 spells CASSDPKPGQGARLDTGELFF. CDR3 coding DNA: TGCGCCAGCAGTGACCCTAAACCGGGACAGGGGGCGCGGCTGGACACCGGGGAGCTGTTTTTT.

A single count supports this clone. The V call is TRBV11-2, the J call TRBJ2-3, with 7 bases that match TRBD1. CDR1 is SGHAT and CDR2 is FQNNGV in the germline V gene. V shed 5 bases, J shed 2 bases, and the junction held 13 bases outside the gene matches. The CDR3 runs 17 residues. CDR3 sequence: CASSRMGQTLYTDTQYF. The CDR3 bases are TGTGCCAGCAGCCGGATGGGACAGACACTTTACACAGATACGCAGTATTTT. The complete variable domain, with remaining parts taken from reference TRBV11-2 and TRBJ2-3, reads EAGVAQSPRYKIIEKRQSVAFWCNPISGHATLYWYQQILGQGPKLLIQFQNNGVVDDSQLPKDRFSAERLKGVDSTLKIQPAKLEDSAVYLCASSRMGQTLYTDTQYFGPGTRLTVL.

The V call is TRBV2, the J call TRBJ2-7, with TRBD1 matching 8 bases. CDR3 size: 16 residues. CDR1 and CDR2 (germline): SNHLY, FYNNEI. Trimming at V came to 6 bases and at J to 2 bases, leaving 12 bases not matched to a gene. CDR3 protein: CASSLPGQDFPYEQYF. DNA for the CDR3: TGTGCCAGCAGCCTACCGGGACAGGATTTTCCCTACGAGCAGTACTTC.

V usage is TRBV27 and J usage is TRBJ1-1; TRBD1 matches at 10 bases. Germline CDR1 and CDR2: MNHEY and SMNVEV (reference sequence). The V segment lost 5 bases and the J segment 5 bases; nucleotides outside the gene matches: 5. The CDR3 consists of 14 residues. CDR3 residues: CASSIGQGGTEAFF. Here the CDR3 DNA reads TGTGCCAGCAGTATCGGACAGGGGGGAACTGAAGCTTTCTTT.

The chain couples TRBV7-6 to TRBJ2-7; TRBD1 matches 7 bases. In germline, CDR1 is SGHVS, CDR2 FNYEAQ. The V and J ends lost 4 bases and 6 bases, in that order; junction bases with no gene match: 6. The CDR3 contains 13 residues. For the CDR3, the DNA is TGTGCCAGCAGCTCAGGCGACAGGGTCGAGCAGTACTTC. It encodes CASSSGDRVEQYF.

The chain recombines TRBV11-2 with TRBJ2-5; TRBD2 matches at 7 bases. Germline values: CDR1 SGHAT, CDR2 FQNNGV. This CDR3 has 17 residues. V gave up 0 bases and J gave up 3 bases; unmatched junction bases: 10. CDR3 sequence (DNA): TGTGCCAGCAGCTTAGAGGGGGTGACTAGCAGCAAAGAGACCCAGTACTTC. Protein product: CASSLEGVTSSKETQYF.

This chain connects TRBV7-8 to TRBJ2-1, with TRBD2 matching over 14 bases. The CDR3 is made up of 17 amino acids. Germline lookup yields CDR1 SGHVS and CDR2 FQNEAQ. The V gene end was trimmed by 4 bases and the J gene end by 8 bases; junction bases not matched to a gene: 10. The CDR3 region is CASSSQPGLAGVYEQFF. The DNA of the CDR3 is TGTGCCAGCAGCTCCCAACCGGGACTAGCGGGAGTATATGAGCAGTTCTTC.

This clone was observed a few times. The V and J genes are TRBV6-6 and TRBJ1-2; 8 nucleotides match TRBD1. Germline V lookup: CDR1 MNHNY, CDR2 SVGAGI (reference sequence). CDR3 size: 16 residues. In DNA, the CDR3 is TGTGTCACGGAAGGACAGGGAGAAGAGTTTAACTATGGCTACACCTTC. Protein product: CVTEGQGEEFNYGYTF.

This chain links TRBV18 with TRBJ1-5; 7 nucleotides agree with TRBD1. The CDR3 covers 15 residues. Trimming at V came to 6 bases and at J to 1 base, leaving 6 bases not matched to a gene. Germline-derived CDR1 and CDR2 are KGHSH and LQKENI. DNA of the CDR3: TGTGCCAGCTCTCGAGGGGGCGGGAGCAATCAGCCCCAGCATTTT. Its protein product is CASSRGGGSNQPQHF.

This clone was recorded once. This chain connects TRBV11-2 to TRBJ2-3, with D unresolved. Per germline, CDR1 SGHAT and CDR2 FQNNGV. V was trimmed by 3 bases and J by 4 bases, leaving 8 bases between them. This CDR3 comprises 13 residues. The CDR3 loop reads CASSFALSDTQYF. For the CDR3, the DNA is TGTGCCAGCAGCTTTGCCCTATCAGATACGCAGTATTTT.

The gene calls are TRBV4-1 and TRBJ1-1; tentatively, D is TRBD1 (5 bases). The CDR3 is 14 amino acids. The germline gives CDR1 MGHRA, CDR2 YSYEKL. The V end was cut by 5 bases, the J end by 5 bases, with 15 bases between. CDR3 protein: CASSSGVDGTEAFF. In DNA, the CDR3 is TGCGCCAGCAGCTCGGGGGTTGACGGGACTGAAGCTTTCTTT.

The chain employs TRBV10-3 and TRBJ2-1; 13 nucleotides match TRBD2. The CDR3 sequence is 15 residues long. The V segment lost 6 bases and the J segment 6 bases; nucleotides outside the gene matches: 5. The germline V gene has CDR1 ENHRY and CDR2 SYGVKD. The CDR3 sequence is CAIRLAGGPINEQFF. The CDR3 nucleotides read TGTGCCATCAGACTAGCGGGAGGGCCGATCAATGAGCAGTTCTTC.

Note on this clone: At one end, the junction sequence differs from germline, possibly due to a read error. The chain has TRBV4-1 and TRBJ2-7; 9 bases match TRBD1. Per germline, CDR1 MGHRA and CDR2 YSYEKL. The CDR3 consists of 14 residues. The DNA for the CDR3 is TGCGCCAGCGGCCAAGAGGGACAGGGCGGCGAGCAGTACTTC. Amino acids: CASGQEGQGGEQYF.

This rearrangement joins TRBV5-1 to TRBJ1-2; D is unclear. The CDR3 contains 13 residues. Germline-derived CDR1 and CDR2 are SGHRS and YFSETQ. The germline V and J ends were trimmed by 4 bases and 8 bases, with 15 bases remaining between them. CDR3 DNA: TGCGCCAGCAGCCTACAGCTGCCCTGGGGCTACACCTTC. Encoded protein: CASSLQLPWGYTF. The variable domain in full, with the rest retrieved from reference TRBV5-1 and TRBJ1-2, is KAGVTQTPRYLIKTRGQQVTLSCSPISGHRSVSWYQQTPGQGLQFLFEYFSETQRNKGNFPGRFSGRQFSNSRSEMNVSTLELGDSALYLCASSLQLPWGYTFGSGTRLTVV.

In this sample, this clone turned up a few times. The CDR3 here is CATRGGQGANQPQHF. CDR3 in DNA: TGTGCCACCAGGGGGGGACAGGGGGCGAATCAGCCCCAGCATTTT. The chain combines TRBV10-3 with TRBJ1-5, with TRBD1 matching 12 bases. The CDR3 is made up of 15 amino acids. V lost 10 bases and J lost 4; bases outside the gene matches: 8. Germline loops: CDR1 ENHRY, CDR2 SYGVKD.

J is TRBJ1-6 and V is TRBV9; 10 nucleotides line up with TRBD1. Germline assignment: CDR1 SGDLS and CDR2 YYNGEE. The ends lost 7 bases at V and 3 bases at J; junction bases unmatched: 7. The CDR3 covers 16 residues. CDR3 loop: CASGPWDRGYNSPLHF. The CDR3 nucleotides are TGTGCCAGCGGCCCTTGGGACAGGGGCTATAATTCACCCCTCCACTTT. The full variable domain, with the rest looked up from reference TRBV9 and TRBJ1-6, is DSGVTQTPKHLITATGQRVTLRCSPRSGDLSVYWYQQSLDQGLQFLIQYYNGEERAKGNILERFSAQQFPDLHSELNLSSLELGDSALYFCASGPWDRGYNSPLHFGNGTRLTVT.